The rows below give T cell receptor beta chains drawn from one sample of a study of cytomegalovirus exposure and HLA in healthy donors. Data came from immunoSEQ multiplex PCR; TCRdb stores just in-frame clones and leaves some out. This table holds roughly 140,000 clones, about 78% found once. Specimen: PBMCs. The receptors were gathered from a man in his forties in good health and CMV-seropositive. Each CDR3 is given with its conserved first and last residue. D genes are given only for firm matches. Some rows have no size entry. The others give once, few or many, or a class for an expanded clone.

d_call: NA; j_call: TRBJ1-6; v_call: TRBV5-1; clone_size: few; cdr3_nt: TGCGTCAGCAGCTTTTCCCGGAGCTCCTATAATTCACCCCTCCACTTT; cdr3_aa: CVSSFSRSSYNSPLHF
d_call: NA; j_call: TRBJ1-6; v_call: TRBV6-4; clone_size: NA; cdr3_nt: TGTGCCAGCAGTGCATTTAGCTCCTATAATTCACCCCTCCACTTT; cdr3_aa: CASSAFSSYNSPLHF
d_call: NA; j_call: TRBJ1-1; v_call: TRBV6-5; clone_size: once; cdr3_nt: TGTGCCAGCAGTTACTCGAGCAGGGCGAACACTGAAGCTTTCTTT; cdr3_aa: CASSYSSRANTEAFF
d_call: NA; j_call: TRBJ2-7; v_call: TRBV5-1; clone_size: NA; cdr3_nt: TGCGCCAGCAGCTTTGACAGATACGAGCAGTACTTC; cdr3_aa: CASSFDRYEQYF
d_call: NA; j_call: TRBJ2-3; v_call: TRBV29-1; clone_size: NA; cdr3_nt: TGCAGCGTCAGGGCTGGGCGCGGCACAGATACGCAGTATTTT; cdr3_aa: CSVRAGRGTDTQYF
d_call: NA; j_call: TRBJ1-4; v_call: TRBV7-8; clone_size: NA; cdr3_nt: TGTGCCAGCAGCTTAAAAACAGGGTTGGCTAATGAAAAACTGTTTTTT; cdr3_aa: CASSLKTGLANEKLFF
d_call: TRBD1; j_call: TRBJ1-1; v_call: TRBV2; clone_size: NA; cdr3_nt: TGTGCCAGCAACGTGGGATCGACAGGGCGGGCTTTCTTT; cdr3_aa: CASNVGSTGRAFF
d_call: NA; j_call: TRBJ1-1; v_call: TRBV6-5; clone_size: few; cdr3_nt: TGTGCCAGCACCGGTAGGGGCATGGGCACTGAAGCTTTCTTT; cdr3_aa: CASTGRGMGTEAFF
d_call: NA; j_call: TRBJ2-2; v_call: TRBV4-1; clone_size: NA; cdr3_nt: TGCGCCAGCAGATACGGACAAGCGAACACCGGGGAGCTGTTTTTT; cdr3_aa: CASRYGQANTGELFF
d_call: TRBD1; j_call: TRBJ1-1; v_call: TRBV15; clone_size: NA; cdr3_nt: TGTGCCACCAGCAGAGGCGGACAGGGCATAAACACTGAAGCTTTCTTT; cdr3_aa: CATSRGGQGINTEAFF
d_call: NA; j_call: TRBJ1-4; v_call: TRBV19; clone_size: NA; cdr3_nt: TGTGCCAGTAGTATGGGGGCAGGAGATGAAAAACTGTTTTTT; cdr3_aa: CASSMGAGDEKLFF